This entry lists 3 T cell receptor beta chains sequenced from one sample in a study of T cell repertoires in cytomegalovirus infection. One entry per CDR3 protein results from TCRdb running MiXCR on the reads. This sample yields under 600,000 distinct CDR3 sequences, of which 16% are seen a single time; under 30% belongs to the top ten. The sample was CD8+ T cells from PBMCs. Source of these receptors: a human donor in good health (CMV status not recorded). Some clones in this sample may be carry-over from other donors' samples.

The chain employs TRBV28 and TRBJ2-5; D uncertain. Germline loops: CDR1 MDHEN, CDR2 SYDVKM. This CDR3 region has 14 residues. V was shortened by 2 bases and J by 4 bases, with 11 bases between the two germline ends. CDR3 DNA: TGTGCCAGCAGTTTACGTGGTACTGGAGAGACCCAGTACTTC. Translated: CASSLRGTGETQYF.

The sample holds many counts of this clonotype. The genes are TRBV6-5 and TRBJ2-3, with 9 bases lining up with TRBD2. The V and J ends lost 0 bases and 1 base, in that order; junction bases with no gene match: 11. Germline CDR1 and CDR2: MNHEY and SVGAGI. CDR3 length: 19 residues. CDR3 amino acids: CASSYSSAGGAWGTDTQYF. For the CDR3, the DNA is TGTGCCAGCAGTTACTCGAGTGCGGGGGGGGCCTGGGGCACAGATACGCAGTATTTT.

Only a few counts were recorded for this clonotype. The chain joins TRBV6-6 to TRBJ2-3; D call uncertain. The CDR3 consists of 17 residues. The germline V gene has CDR1 MNHNY and CDR2 SVGAGI (reference sequence). Deletions cut 5 bases from V and 2 bases from J, with 20 bases between. The CDR3 region is CASSTLGHKRSTDTQYF. The CDR3, as DNA: TGTGCCAGCAGTACTCTAGGCCACAAGCGCTCCACAGATACGCAGTATTTT.